This entry features one T cell receptor (beta chain) sequence. The antigen remains unidentified. Germline CDR1 reads MNHNS; CDR2 reads SASEGT. The V and J ends lost 10 bases and 4 bases respectively, with 19 bases between them. The CDR3 spans 14 residues. Primers for the PCR totalled 60 Vbeta and 13 Jbeta. The assay was immunoSEQ multiplex PCR, and TCRdb's table has in-frame clones only and misses some. The profile covers over 85,000 clones, with about 80% appearing a single time and around 2.9% taken by the ten largest. These data are taken from a study of cytomegalovirus exposure and HLA in healthy donors. Study results and limitations: In an earlier analysis, about 87% or about 30%: the productive usage of most TCR beta V segments.

Material: PBMCs. This sequence joins TRBV6-1 and TRBJ1-1, with D possibly matching TRBD1 (5 bases). The receptor was derived from a woman in her sixties in good health and CMV-seropositive. CDR3 sequence (DNA): TGTGCCACCTTTGTGGGGGGGTGGGCCACTGAAGCTTTCTTT. Protein sequence: CATFVGGWATEAFF.